This T cell receptor beta chain was found in a study of blood T cell repertoires in COVID-19. On the study more broadly: Sites in the United States, Italy and Spain provided acute and convalescent COVID-19 samples. PBMCs, B-cell-depleted T cells, or T cells were the source of the cDNA or gDNA that made up the material.

V gave up 1 base and J gave up 10 bases; unmatched junction bases: 11. The CDR3 extends over 16 amino acids. CDR1 and CDR2 (germline): MGHRA, YSYEKL. In the source study's methods: Estimation of nucleated cell counts was performed using reference gene primer amplification. This table comes from immunoSEQ multiplex PCR, and its TCRdb copy is limited to in-frame clones, with some not included. V and J calls and clone size are as listed in that table; D and trimming were resolved from the DNA. The repertoire holds some 150,000 clones, with just under 80% as singletons. The sequence derives from a woman of 80 years or more with acute or convalescent COVID-19. Material: peripheral blood. The chain combines TRBV4-1 with TRBJ1-4, with 8 positions matching TRBD1. CDR3 nucleotide sequence: TGCGCCAGCAGCCAAGTCAGGGGGCCGGAGGGTGCAAAACTGTTTTTT. This codes for CASSQVRGPEGAKLFF.